The T cell receptor (beta chain) described here comes from a study of identical twins. CDR3 length: 12 residues. V lost 10 bases, J lost 6 bases, and 14 bases lay in between. Per the germline V gene, CDR1 is LNHDA and CDR2 is SQIVND (reference sequence). This clonotype came up a few times. TCRdb analysed the 5' RACE reads with MiXCR anew, one entry per CDR3 protein. The data show under 400,000 distinct CDR3 sequences, roughly 9% seen once. The chain carries TRBV19 and TRBJ2-3, with D tentatively TRBD2 (7 bases). Sequencing used naive T cells sorted from blood. This receptor was identified in a woman in her forties or fifties in good health. In DNA form, the CDR3 reads TGTGCCAATAGCAGGGGAGGGGATACGCAGTATTTT. This encodes CANSRGGDTQYF.